The 29 T cell receptor beta chains given below trace back to one sample, sequenced in a study of T cell repertoires in cytomegalovirus infection. Antigens of these TCRs are unknown. Each CDR3 protein gets one entry after TCRdb re-called the reads with MiXCR. The sample shows about 120,000 distinct CDR3 sequences, around 10% of them seen only once. Sequenced input: PBMCs, sequenced either directly or after in vitro stimulation (not recorded which). These receptors were collected from a human donor in good health (CMV status not recorded). Some clones in this sample may be carry-over from other donors' samples.

The rearrangement uses TRBV20-1 and TRBJ2-1, with 9 bases aligning to TRBD2. V shed 6 bases, J shed 9 bases, and the junction held 12 bases outside the gene matches. This CDR3 has 14 residues. Germline V gives CDR1 DFQATT, CDR2 SNEGSKA (reference sequence). CDR3 in DNA: TGCAGTGCCAAGAGCCTAGCGGGAATAGGTGAGCAGTTCTTC. Encoded protein: CSAKSLAGIGEQFF.

This clonotype came up a few times. The rearrangement joins TRBV10-2 to TRBJ2-1; a possible D gene is TRBD1 (5 bases). Germline CDR1 is WSHSY and CDR2 is SAAADI. V lost 2 bases, J lost 5 bases, and 13 bases lay in between. The CDR3 is 15 amino acids. The CDR3 is CASSEGRAPNNEQFF. In nucleotides, the CDR3 is TGCGCCAGCAGTGAGGGCAGGGCCCCCAACAATGAGCAGTTCTTC.

At least ten counts were recorded for this clonotype. The genes are TRBV7-3 and TRBJ2-1; the match to TRBD2 covers 8 bases. Germline V CDR1 and CDR2: SGHTA, FQGTGA. This CDR3 is built from 16 residues. The junction had 7 bases not matched to a gene; V was cut back by 2 bases and J by 4 bases. The CDR3 reads CASSLLGSGNYNEQFF. Here the CDR3 DNA reads TGTGCCAGCAGCTTATTGGGTAGCGGGAATTACAATGAGCAGTTCTTC.

In its sample, this clonotype was seen a few times. The chain has TRBV20-1 and TRBJ1-4; D may be TRBD1 (5 bases). There are 16 residues in the CDR3. Trimming stripped 1 base from V and 3 bases from J, with 15 bases between. Per the germline V gene, CDR1 is DFQATT and CDR2 is SNEGSKA (reference sequence). Here the CDR3 DNA reads TGCAGTGCTAGAGTCCCTGGGGGGTCGGCTAATGAAAAACTGTTTTTT. The encoded protein is CSARVPGGSANEKLFF.

This clonotype was found many times. The chain recombines TRBV30 with TRBJ2-5, with D possibly being TRBD2 (6 bases). Deletions cut 2 bases from V and 4 bases from J, with 14 bases between. In germline, CDR1 is GTSNPN, CDR2 SVGIG (reference sequence). The CDR3 spans 14 residues. This CDR3 reads CAWSLTRNGETQYF. DNA for the CDR3: TGTGCCTGGAGTCTGACTAGAAATGGAGAGACCCAGTACTTC. Full variable domain (rest looked up from reference TRBV30 and TRBJ2-5): SQTIHQWPATLVQPVGSPLSLECTVEGTSNPNLYWYRQAAGRGLQLLFYSVGIGQISSEVPQNLSASRPQDRQFILSSKKLLLSDSGFYLCAWSLTRNGETQYFGPGTRLLVL.

In its sample, this clonotype was seen many times. The rearrangement uses TRBV11-2 and TRBJ2-7; D assignment may be TRBD1 or TRBD2 (5 bases each). Trimming took 5 bases from V and 6 from J, leaving 17 bases between them. The CDR3 totals 14 residues. CDR1 and CDR2 from the germline V gene are SGHAT and FQNNGV. CDR3 sequence: CASSLGPTLGEQYF. CDR3 in DNA: TGTGCCAGCAGCCTGGGACCGACTTTAGGCGAGCAGTACTTC.

This clonotype occurred a few times. The V and J genes are TRBV29-1 and TRBJ2-1; 7 bases are shared with TRBD1. Germline CDR1 reads SQVTM; CDR2 reads ANQGSEA. Trimming took 3 bases from V and 0 from J; bases not matched to a gene: 5. The CDR3 is 15 amino acids. In DNA, the CDR3 is TGCAGCGTTGAGCCTAGGGACAGCTCCTACAATGAGCAGTTCTTC. It is translated as CSVEPRDSSYNEQFF.

The V and J genes are TRBV11-3 and TRBJ1-4; TRBD1 agrees at 8 bases. V was pared by 5 bases and J by 3 bases, with 11 bases of the junction left unmatched. The CDR3 sequence is 17 residues long. The germline V gene encodes CDR1 SGHNT and CDR2 YENEEA. CDR3 in DNA: TGTGCCAGCAGCCCCAGGGGGCCCGGTGAAGCTAATGAAAAACTGTTTTTT. Residues: CASSPRGPGEANEKLFF.

This chain connects TRBV5-4 to TRBJ1-2, with 8 bases matching TRBD1. Germline assignment: CDR1 SGHNT and CDR2 YYREEE (reference sequence). With 9 bases clipped from V and 5 bases from J, the junction kept 12 bases outside the gene matches. This CDR3 has 14 residues. The CDR3 DNA reads as TGTGCCACTAAAACGGGACAGGACCTTTATGGCTACACCTTC. Its protein product is CATKTGQDLYGYTF.

V usage is TRBV24-1 and J usage is TRBJ2-1, with D unclear. Trimming pared 4 bases from V and 6 bases from J, leaving 6 bases between. Per the germline V gene, CDR1 is KGHDR and CDR2 is SFDVKD. CDR3 length: 12 amino acids. Here the CDR3 reads CATSDYRNEQFF. CDR3 nucleotides: TGTGCCACCAGTGACTATCGCAATGAGCAGTTCTTC.

This clonotype occurred a few times. This rearrangement joins TRBV28 to TRBJ2-2, with 12 bases matching TRBD2. V lost 5 bases to trimming and J lost 5 bases; unmatched junction nucleotides: 3. CDR3 size: 15 residues. Per the germline V gene, CDR1 is MDHEN and CDR2 is SYDVKM. The DNA of the CDR3 is TGTGCCAGCAGTGGTGGGACTAGCGGGACCGGGGAGCTGTTTTTT. Protein product: CASSGGTSGTGELFF.

The chain combines TRBV9 with TRBJ1-2; a possible D gene is TRBD1 (6 bases). The CDR3 loop spans 13 amino acids. Germline V CDR1 and CDR2: SGDLS, YYNGEE. Trimming took off 4 bases at V and 3 bases at J, with 10 bases between the two ends. CDR3 DNA sequence: TGTGCCAGCAGCCCAGGGGTGGACTATGGCTACACCTTC. This sequence encodes CASSPGVDYGYTF.

Ten or more counts support this clonotype. This chain connects TRBV6-6 to TRBJ2-5, with TRBD1 identical over 7 bases. Looked up from germline, CDR1 is MNHNY and CDR2 is SVGAGI (reference sequence). The CDR3 runs to 13 residues. V lost 6 bases to trimming and J lost 1 base; unmatched junction nucleotides: 2. The CDR3 sequence: CASSRDSQETQYF. The CDR3 DNA follows: TGTGCCAGCAGCCGGGACAGCCAAGAGACCCAGTACTTC.

DNA of the CDR3: TGCAGTGCTATGGAAGGGGGGAACTATGGCTACACCTTC. As protein: CSAMEGGNYGYTF. This chain connects TRBV20-1 to TRBJ1-2, with a tentative D call TRBD1 (6 bases). V lost 4 bases and J lost 2, with 11 bases in between. The germline gives CDR1 DFQATT, CDR2 SNEGSKA (reference sequence). The CDR3 is made up of 13 amino acids.

J is TRBJ1-3 and V is TRBV18, with D hard to call. The germline V gene encodes CDR1 KGHSH and CDR2 LQKENI. CDR3 length: 16 residues. Trimming cost V 3 bases and J 0 bases, with 12 bases left between them. CDR3 DNA sequence: TGTGCCAGCTCACCTTCGGGCTCCCGCTCTGGAAACACCATATATTTT. Protein product: CASSPSGSRSGNTIYF.

In this sample, this clonotype turned up a few times. This chain links TRBV4-1 with TRBJ2-1, with no clear D. Germline values: CDR1 MGHRA, CDR2 YSYEKL. V was cut by 3 bases and J by 3 bases, with 6 bases left in between. CDR3 length equals 13 residues. DNA for the CDR3: TGCGCCAGCAGCCAGGGGAACTACAATGAGCAGTTCTTC. It encodes CASSQGNYNEQFF.

The chain uses TRBV6-5 and TRBJ2-7; 12 bases map to TRBD2. Germline V lookup: CDR1 MNHEY, CDR2 SVGAGI. J was trimmed by 0 bases and V by 2 bases; bases with no gene match: 5. The CDR3 consists of 17 residues. CDR3 sequence: CASSYQTTSGSSYEQYV. In DNA form, the CDR3 reads TGTGCCAGCAGTTACCAAACGACTAGCGGGAGCTCCTACGAGCAGTACGTC.

The gene calls are TRBV12-3 or TRBV12-4 and TRBJ1-1; 7 nucleotides match TRBD1. CDR3 length equals 13 residues. V was clipped by 7 bases and J by 6 bases; unmatched bases: 8. The chain's CDR3 is CASTPGTVPEAFF. The CDR3, as DNA: TGTGCCAGCACCCCTGGGACAGTCCCTGAAGCTTTCTTT.

The V gene is TRBV12-3 or TRBV12-4, the J gene TRBJ1-5; 7 bases are shared with TRBD1. With 5 bases clipped from V and 7 bases from J, the junction kept 8 bases outside the gene matches. CDR3 size: 14 residues. The CDR3 region is CASSPQGGRQPQHF. The CDR3 DNA sequence: TGTGCCAGCAGTCCCCAGGGGGGGAGGCAGCCCCAGCATTTT.

This clonotype was counted a few times. The gene calls are TRBV6-6 and TRBJ2-3; a weak D match, TRBD2 (6 bases). The germline V gene has CDR1 MNHNY and CDR2 SVGAGI (reference sequence). This CDR3 is built from 12 residues. The ends were cut back, 11 bases at V and 0 bases at J, with 9 bases in the middle. CDR3 residues: CAGGLSTDTQYF. DNA of the CDR3: TGTGCCGGGGGACTTAGCACAGATACGCAGTATTTT.

The chain recombines TRBV14 with TRBJ2-2; D is perhaps TRBD1 (5 bases). This CDR3 spans 18 amino acids. Germline-derived CDR1 and CDR2 are SGHDN and FVKESK. V was shortened by 4 bases and J by 0 bases, with 18 bases between the two germline ends. The CDR3 is CASSLPDFSGPNTGELFF. The CDR3 DNA follows: TGTGCCAGCAGCCTTCCCGATTTTTCAGGGCCGAACACCGGGGAGCTGTTTTTT.

The chain employs TRBV10-3 and TRBJ1-2; 8 nucleotides align to TRBD1. The length of the CDR3 is 14 residues. Looked up from germline, CDR1 is ENHRY and CDR2 is SYGVKD. J lost 5 bases, V lost 3 bases, and 5 bases had no gene match. CDR3: CAISDPGQGYGYTF. CDR3 in DNA: TGTGCCATCAGTGATCCTGGACAGGGTTATGGCTACACCTTC.

This clonotype was found a few times. The genes are TRBV3-1 and TRBJ1-6; 9 nucleotides line up with TRBD1. This CDR3 is 14 amino acids long. Germline CDR1 and CDR2: LGHDT and YNNKEL (reference sequence). The V and J ends lost 4 bases and 7 bases, in that order; junction bases with no gene match: 2. The CDR3 spells CASSPTGGNSPLHF. The CDR3 DNA sequence: TGTGCCAGCAGCCCGACAGGGGGAAATTCACCCCTCCACTTT. The full variable domain, in which reference TRBV3-1 and TRBJ1-6 provide the parts outside the CDR3, is DTAVSQTPKYLVTQMGNDKSIKCEQNLGHDTMYWYKQDSKKFLKIMFSYNNKELIINETVPNRFSPKSPDKAHLNLHINSLELGDSAVYFCASSPTGGNSPLHFGNGTRLTVT.

This chain joins TRBV15 and TRBJ2-5, with TRBD1 as a possible D gene (5 bases). The germline CDR1 and CDR2 sequences are LNHNV and YYDKDF (reference sequence). Between the trimmed V and J ends, which lost 0 bases and 5 bases, there was a span of 7 bases. The CDR3 runs to 13 residues. The CDR3 bases are TGTGCCACCAGCAGAGATAAGGGGGAGACCCAGTACTTC. Protein: CATSRDKGETQYF. Combining the CDR3 with reference TRBV15 and TRBJ2-5 gives the whole variable domain DAMVIQNPRYQVTQFGKPVTLSCSQTLNHNVMYWYQQKSSQAPKLLFHYYDKDFNNEADTPDNFQSRRPNTSFCFLDIRSPGLGDTAMYLCATSRDKGETQYFGPGTRLLVL.

There are a few counts of this clonotype. The rearrangement joins TRBV12-3 or TRBV12-4 to TRBJ1-1, with 12 bases that match TRBD1. This CDR3 is built from 13 residues. Trimming removed 7 bases from V and 10 bases from J; junction bases left unmatched: 7. CDR3 residues: CASTGTGGDLAFF. In DNA form, the CDR3 reads TGTGCCAGCACCGGGACAGGGGGCGATTTAGCTTTCTTT.

This clonotype has ten or more counts. The chain employs TRBV7-2 and TRBJ2-4; TRBD2 aligns across 8 bases. Germline V gene sequence: CDR1 SGHTA, CDR2 FQGNSA. The V segment lost 1 base and the J segment 1 base; nucleotides outside the gene matches: 12. The CDR3 runs 19 residues. CDR3 in amino acids: CASSLVGRAGGVAKNIQYF. CDR3 coding DNA: TGTGCCAGCAGCTTAGTCGGGCGCGCGGGGGGCGTGGCCAAAAACATTCAGTACTTC.

This clonotype was detected only once. At one end, the junction sequence differs from germline, possibly due to a read error. V usage is TRBV30 and J usage is TRBJ2-1, with 9 bases aligning to TRBD2. This CDR3 is built from 13 residues. Germline CDR1 and CDR2: GTSNPN and SVGIG (reference sequence). The DNA of the CDR3 is TGTGCCTGGGGGACTAGCTCCCACAATGAGCAGTTCTTC. This translates into CAWGTSSHNEQFF.

V is TRBV5-4 and J is TRBJ2-7, with 7 bases aligning to TRBD2. Germline CDR1 reads SGHNT; CDR2 reads YYREEE (reference sequence). After removal of 1 base from V and 2 bases from J, the junction contained 6 bases not matched to a gene. The CDR3 loop spans 15 amino acids. The CDR3 nucleotides read TGTGCCAGCAGCTTGACAGCGGGAACTACCTACGAGCAGTACTTC. Its protein product is CASSLTAGTTYEQYF.

This clonotype was detected ten times or more. V is TRBV5-4 and J is TRBJ1-1; no definite D call. V gave up 0 bases and J gave up 4 bases, with 10 bases separating them. The CDR3 covers 14 residues. Germline V gene data show CDR1 as SGHNT and CDR2 as YYREEE (reference sequence). The CDR3 region has the DNA TGTGCCAGCAGCTTGGGCTTGTCGGGCACTGAAGCTTTCTTT. This encodes CASSLGLSGTEAFF. The full variable domain, with the rest looked up from reference TRBV5-4 and TRBJ1-1, is ETGVTQSPTHLIKTRGQQVTLRCSSQSGHNTVSWYQQALGQGPQFIFQYYREEENGRGNFPPRFSGLQFPNYSSELNVNALELDDSALYLCASSLGLSGTEAFFGQGTRLTVV.